A single sample gave rise to the 9 T cell receptor beta chains below, sequenced in a study of blood T cell repertoires in COVID-19. The data were produced by immunoSEQ multiplex PCR, yet TCRdb's version contains in-frame clones alone and is incomplete. The table records about 400,000 clones, approximately 84% of them present only once. Material: PBMCs or T cells enriched from blood (not recorded which). All receptors derive from a woman in her thirties who had recovered from COVID-19.

The V call is TRBV19, the J call TRBJ1-5; a possible D gene is TRBD1 (5 bases). The CDR3 contains 15 residues. Trimming took off 3 bases at V and 0 bases at J, with 9 bases between the two ends. Germline V gene sequence: CDR1 LNHDA, CDR2 SQIVND (reference sequence). Here the CDR3 reads CASSMWTNSNQPQHF. CDR3 sequence (DNA): TGTGCCAGTAGTATGTGGACAAATAGCAATCAGCCCCAGCATTTT.

The CDR3 sequence is CASSSGQGVDYGYTF. DNA for the CDR3: TGTGCCAGCAGCTCCGGACAGGGCGTCGACTATGGCTACACCTTC. The V gene is TRBV5-5, the J gene TRBJ1-2; 8 nucleotides line up with TRBD1. Trimming removed 3 bases from V and 3 bases from J; junction bases left unmatched: 7. Germline assignment: CDR1 SGHKS and CDR2 YYEKEE (reference sequence). This CDR3 is built from 15 residues.

The chain couples TRBV18 to TRBJ1-5, with D uncertain. The CDR3 is 15 amino acids. Per germline, CDR1 KGHSH and CDR2 LQKENI. Deletions cut 0 bases from V and 0 bases from J, with 6 bases between. The CDR3 sequence is CASSPPGGSNQPQHF. Here the CDR3 DNA reads TGTGCCAGCTCACCACCGGGAGGTAGCAATCAGCCCCAGCATTTT.

This clone has only one observation. The chain carries TRBV2 and TRBJ1-1; 10 bases are a match to TRBD1. The germline V gene has CDR1 SNHLY and CDR2 FYNNEI. The CDR3 runs 16 residues. V shed 6 bases and J 3 bases; nucleotides not matched to a gene: 10. For the CDR3, the DNA is TGTGCCAGCAGAGGGGGGACAGGGGAAAGGTACACTGAAGCTTTCTTT. Translation: CASRGGTGERYTEAFF.

The table lists this clone with a count of one. V usage is TRBV4-2 and J usage is TRBJ2-1, with 9 nucleotides matching TRBD2. V was pared by 1 base and J by 0 bases, with 4 bases of the junction left unmatched. This CDR3 has 17 residues. The germline CDR1 and CDR2 sequences are LGHNA and YNFKEQ. The CDR3 coding sequence is TGTGCCAGCAGCCAAGGGTTTAGCGGGGGCTCCTACAATGAGCAGTTCTTC. This codes for CASSQGFSGGSYNEQFF.

This chain joins TRBV13 and TRBJ2-5; a possible D gene is TRBD1 (6 bases). V was shortened by 3 bases and J by 5 bases, with 19 bases between the two germline ends. Germline V gene lookup returns CDR1 PRHDT and CDR2 FYEKMQ (reference sequence). The CDR3 has 16 amino acids. The CDR3 is CASSLGPKQGFETQYF. The CDR3, as DNA: TGTGCCAGCAGCTTGGGGCCGAAACAGGGTTTCGAGACCCAGTACTTC. Complete variable domain (other parts from reference TRBV13 and TRBJ2-5): AAGVIQSPRHLIKEKRETATLKCYPIPRHDTVYWYQQGPGQDPQFLISFYEKMQSDKGSIPDRFSAQQFSDYHSELNMSSLELGDSALYFCASSLGPKQGFETQYFGPGTRLLVL.

This clone was seen only a few times. This chain uses TRBV12-3 or TRBV12-4 with TRBJ1-1; tentatively, D is TRBD1 (6 bases). The CDR3 spans 13 residues. V shed 6 bases and J shed 8 bases, with 16 bases lying between them. Here the CDR3 DNA reads TGTGCCAGCAGGCAGGGGCCTCGGGTAGAAGCTTTCTTT. This encodes CASRQGPRVEAFF.

The CDR3 protein is CASSGRTGINEQFF. In nucleotides, the CDR3 is TGTGCCAGCAGCGGGAGGACAGGGATCAATGAGCAGTTCTTC. This rearrangement joins TRBV9 to TRBJ2-1; TRBD1 aligns across 8 bases. The CDR3 consists of 14 residues. V lost 3 bases and J lost 6; bases outside the gene matches: 5. Per the germline V gene, CDR1 is SGDLS and CDR2 is YYNGEE.

V is TRBV19 and J is TRBJ1-5; 8 positions match TRBD1. The V gene's germline CDR1 is LNHDA and CDR2 SQIVND (reference sequence). J gave up 5 bases and V 5 bases, and 8 bases lay outside the gene matches. This CDR3 contains 15 residues. CDR3: CASSVDSGGYQPQHF. Here the CDR3 DNA reads TGTGCCAGTAGTGTCGACTCAGGGGGCTATCAGCCCCAGCATTTT.